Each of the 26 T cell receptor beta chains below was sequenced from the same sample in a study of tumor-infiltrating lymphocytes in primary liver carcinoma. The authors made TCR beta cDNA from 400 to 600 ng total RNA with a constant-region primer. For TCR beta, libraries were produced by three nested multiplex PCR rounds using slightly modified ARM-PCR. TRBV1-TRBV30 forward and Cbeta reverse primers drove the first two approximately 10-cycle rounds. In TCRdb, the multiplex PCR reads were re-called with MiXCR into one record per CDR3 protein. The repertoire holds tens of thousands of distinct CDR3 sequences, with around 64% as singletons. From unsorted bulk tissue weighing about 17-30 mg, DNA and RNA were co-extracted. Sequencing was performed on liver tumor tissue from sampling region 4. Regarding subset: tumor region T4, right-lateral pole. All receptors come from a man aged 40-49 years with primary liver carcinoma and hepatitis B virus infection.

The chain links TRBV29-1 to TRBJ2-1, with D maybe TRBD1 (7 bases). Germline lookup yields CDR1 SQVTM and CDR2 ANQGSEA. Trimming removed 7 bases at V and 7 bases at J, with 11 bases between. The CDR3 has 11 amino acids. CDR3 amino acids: CSAPGGNEQFF. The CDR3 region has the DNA TGCAGCGCCCCAGGGGGGAATGAGCAGTTCTTC.

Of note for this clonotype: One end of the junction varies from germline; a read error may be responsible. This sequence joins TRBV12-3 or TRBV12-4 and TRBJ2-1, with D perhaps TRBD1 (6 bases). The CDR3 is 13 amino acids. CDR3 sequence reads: CTSSLGQNNEQFF. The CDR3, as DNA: TGTACCAGTAGTCTCGGACAGAACAATGAGCAGTTCTTT.

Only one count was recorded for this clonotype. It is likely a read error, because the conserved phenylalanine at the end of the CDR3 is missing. The CDR3 loop is CASSQSLAEPLYEQYS. The CDR3 nucleotides are TGCGCCAGCAGCCAATCCCTAGCGGAGCCACTCTACGAACAGTACTCC. V is TRBV4-1 and J is TRBJ2-7; 7 bases map to TRBD2. The CDR3 is 16 amino acids. Per germline, CDR1 MGHRA and CDR2 YSYEKL.

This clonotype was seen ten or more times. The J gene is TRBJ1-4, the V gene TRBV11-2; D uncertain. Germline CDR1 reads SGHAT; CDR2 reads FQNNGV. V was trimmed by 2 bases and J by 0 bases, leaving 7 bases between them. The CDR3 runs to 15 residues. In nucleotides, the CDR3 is TGTGCCAGCAGCTTATCCCCCGCAACTAATGAAAAACTGTTTTTT. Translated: CASSLSPATNEKLFF.

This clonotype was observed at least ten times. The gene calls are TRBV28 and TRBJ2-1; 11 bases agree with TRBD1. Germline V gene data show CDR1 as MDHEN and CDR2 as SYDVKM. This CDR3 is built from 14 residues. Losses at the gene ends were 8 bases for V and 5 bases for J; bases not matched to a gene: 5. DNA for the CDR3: TGTGCCAGCTATGGGGGACAGGGGGACAATGAGCAGTTCTTC. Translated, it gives CASYGGQGDNEQFF.

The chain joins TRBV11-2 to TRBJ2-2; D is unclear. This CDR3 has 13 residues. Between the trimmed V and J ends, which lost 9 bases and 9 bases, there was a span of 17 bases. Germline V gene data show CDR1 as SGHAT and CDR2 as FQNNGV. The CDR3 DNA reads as TGTGCCAGTAACCAAGGTGTGGCCAGGGAGCTGTTTTTT. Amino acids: CASNQGVARELFF.

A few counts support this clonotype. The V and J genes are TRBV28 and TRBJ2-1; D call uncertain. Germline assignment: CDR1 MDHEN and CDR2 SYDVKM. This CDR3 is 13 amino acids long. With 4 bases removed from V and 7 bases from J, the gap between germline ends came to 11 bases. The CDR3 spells CASSSSPFNEQFF. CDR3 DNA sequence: TGTGCCAGCAGTTCAAGTCCATTTAATGAGCAGTTCTTC. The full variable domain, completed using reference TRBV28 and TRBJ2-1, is DVKVTQSSRYLVKRTGEKVFLECVQDMDHENMFWYRQDPGLGLRLIYFSYDVKMKEKGDIPEGYSVSREKKERFSLILESASTNQTSMYLCASSSSPFNEQFFGPGTRLTVL.

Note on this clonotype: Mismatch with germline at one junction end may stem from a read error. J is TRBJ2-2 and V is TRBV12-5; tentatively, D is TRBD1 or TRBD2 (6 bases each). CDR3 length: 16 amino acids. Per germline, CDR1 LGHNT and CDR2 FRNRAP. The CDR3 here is CANGVEGESGTGELFF. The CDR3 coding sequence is TGTGCTAATGGTGTGGAGGGGGAATCAGGCACCGGGGAGCTGTTTTTT. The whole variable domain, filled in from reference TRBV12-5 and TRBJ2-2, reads DARVTQTPRHKVTEMGQEVTMRCQPILGHNTVFWYRQTMMQGLELLAYFRNRAPLDDSGMPKDRFSAEMPDATLATLKIQPSEPRDSAVYFCANGVEGESGTGELFFGEGSRLTVL.

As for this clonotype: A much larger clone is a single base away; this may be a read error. CDR3 DNA: TGTGCCAGCAGCCACGTTCACCCGGACGTACAAGAGACCCGGTACTTC. Translation gives CASSHVHPDVQETRYF. The chain joins TRBV4-2 to TRBJ2-5; no definite D call. CDR1 is LGHNA and CDR2 is YNFKEQ in the germline V gene. CDR3 length: 16 amino acids.

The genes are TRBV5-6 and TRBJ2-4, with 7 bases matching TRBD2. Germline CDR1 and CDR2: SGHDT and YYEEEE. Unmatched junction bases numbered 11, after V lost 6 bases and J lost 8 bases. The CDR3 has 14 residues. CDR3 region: CASTPNSRGDIQYF. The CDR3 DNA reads TGTGCCAGCACCCCGAACTCCCGGGGGGACATTCAGTACTTC.

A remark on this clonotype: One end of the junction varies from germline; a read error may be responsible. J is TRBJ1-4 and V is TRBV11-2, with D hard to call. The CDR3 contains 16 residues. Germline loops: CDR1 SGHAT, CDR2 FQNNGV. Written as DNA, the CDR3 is TGTGCCAGCAGCCCCGGCATAGCCCCAACCAATGAAAAACTGTCTTTT. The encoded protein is CASSPGIAPTNEKLSF. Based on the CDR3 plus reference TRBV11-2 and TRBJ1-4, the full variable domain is EAGVAQSPRYKIIEKRQSVAFWCNPISGHATLYWYQQILGQGPKLLIQFQNNGVVDDSQLPKDRFSAERLKGVDSTLKIQPAKLEDSAVYLCASSPGIAPTNEKLSFGSGTQLSVL.

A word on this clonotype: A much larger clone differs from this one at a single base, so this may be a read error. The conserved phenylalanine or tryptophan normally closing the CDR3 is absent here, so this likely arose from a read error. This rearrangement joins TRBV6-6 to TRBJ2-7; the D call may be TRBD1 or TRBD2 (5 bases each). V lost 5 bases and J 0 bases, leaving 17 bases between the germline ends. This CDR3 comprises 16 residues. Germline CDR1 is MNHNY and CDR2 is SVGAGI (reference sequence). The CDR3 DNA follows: TGTGCCAGCAGTCATTCCCCGGGACGCAGCTCCTACGAGCAGTACTTA. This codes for CASSHSPGRSSYEQYL.

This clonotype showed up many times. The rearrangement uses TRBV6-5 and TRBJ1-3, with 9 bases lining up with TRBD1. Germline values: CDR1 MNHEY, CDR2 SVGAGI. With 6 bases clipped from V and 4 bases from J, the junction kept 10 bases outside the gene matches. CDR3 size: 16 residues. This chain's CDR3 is CASSFGQGRVGNTIYF. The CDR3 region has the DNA TGTGCCAGCAGCTTCGGACAGGGGAGAGTGGGAAACACCATATATTTT.

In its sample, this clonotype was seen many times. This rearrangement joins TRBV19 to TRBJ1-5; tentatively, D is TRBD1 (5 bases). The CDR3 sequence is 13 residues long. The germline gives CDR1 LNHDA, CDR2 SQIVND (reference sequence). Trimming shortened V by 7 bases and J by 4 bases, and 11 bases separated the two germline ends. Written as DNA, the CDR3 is TGTGCCAGTACCCTGGGGGTAAATCAGCCCCAGCATTTT. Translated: CASTLGVNQPQHF.

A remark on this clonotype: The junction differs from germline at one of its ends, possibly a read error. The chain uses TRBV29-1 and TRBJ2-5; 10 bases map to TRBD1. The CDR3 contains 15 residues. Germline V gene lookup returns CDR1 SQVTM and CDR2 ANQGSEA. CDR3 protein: CSVETDRGHGETHNF. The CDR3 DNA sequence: TGCAGTGTTGAGACCGACAGGGGGCACGGAGAGACCCATAACTTC.

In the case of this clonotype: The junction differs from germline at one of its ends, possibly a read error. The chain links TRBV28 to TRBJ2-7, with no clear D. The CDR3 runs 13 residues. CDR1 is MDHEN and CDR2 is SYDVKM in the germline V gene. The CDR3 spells CASSITNSYEQYF. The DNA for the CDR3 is TGTGCCAGTAGTATAACTAACTCCTACGAACAGTACTTC.

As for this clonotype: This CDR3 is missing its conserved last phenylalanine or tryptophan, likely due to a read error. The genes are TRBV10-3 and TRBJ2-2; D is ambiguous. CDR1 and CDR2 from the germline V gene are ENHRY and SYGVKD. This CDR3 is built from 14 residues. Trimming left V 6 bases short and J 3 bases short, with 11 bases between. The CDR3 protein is CAIRERDDTGELFS. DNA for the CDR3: TGTGCCATCAGGGAGAGAGACGACACCGGGGAGCTGTTTTCT.

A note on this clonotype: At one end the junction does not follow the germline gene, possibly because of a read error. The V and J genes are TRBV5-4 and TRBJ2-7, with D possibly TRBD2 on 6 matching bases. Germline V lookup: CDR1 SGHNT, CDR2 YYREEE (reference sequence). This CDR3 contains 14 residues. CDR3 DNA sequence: TGTGCCAGCAGCCAGGACTACAGACCCTACGAGCAATACTTC. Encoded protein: CASSQDYRPYEQYF.

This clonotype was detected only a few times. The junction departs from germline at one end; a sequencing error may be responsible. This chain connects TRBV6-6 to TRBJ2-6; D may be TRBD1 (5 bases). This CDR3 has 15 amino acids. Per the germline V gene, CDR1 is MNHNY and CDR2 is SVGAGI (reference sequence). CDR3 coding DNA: TGTGCCTGCAGTTACTCGAACTCTGGGGCTAACGTCCTGACTTTC. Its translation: CACSYSNSGANVLTF.

The CDR3 sequence is CASSFPGTSGTKNVEYF. The CDR3 DNA follows: TGTGCCAGCAGCTTTCCCGGGACTAGTGGGACCAAAAACGTTGAGTACTTC. J is TRBJ2-4 and V is TRBV11-1, with 8 bases aligning to TRBD2. CDR1 and CDR2 from the germline V gene are SGHAT and FQDESV (reference sequence). V was clipped by 3 bases and J by 14 bases; unmatched bases: 21. The CDR3 extends over 17 amino acids. Full variable domain (rest looked up from reference TRBV11-1 and TRBJ2-4): EAEVAQSPRYKITEKSQAVAFWCDPISGHATLYWYRQILGQGPELLVQFQDESVVDDSQLPKDRFSAERLKGVDSTLKIQPAELGDSAMYLCASSFPGTSGTKNVEYFGAGTRLSVL.

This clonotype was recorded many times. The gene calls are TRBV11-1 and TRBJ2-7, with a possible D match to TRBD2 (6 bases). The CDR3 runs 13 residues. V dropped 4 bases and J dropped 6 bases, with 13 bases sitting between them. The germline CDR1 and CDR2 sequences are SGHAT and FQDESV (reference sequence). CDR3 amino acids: CASSSSRGGEQYF. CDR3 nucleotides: TGTGCCAGCAGCTCCTCGCGGGGTGGCGAGCAGTACTTC.

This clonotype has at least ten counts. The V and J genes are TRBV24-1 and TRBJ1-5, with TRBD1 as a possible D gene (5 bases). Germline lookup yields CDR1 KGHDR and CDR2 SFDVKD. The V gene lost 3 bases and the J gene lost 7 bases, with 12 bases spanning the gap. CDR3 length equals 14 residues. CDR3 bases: TGTGCCACCAGTGATGCTGGACACGGACAGCCCCAGCATTTT. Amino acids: CATSDAGHGQPQHF.

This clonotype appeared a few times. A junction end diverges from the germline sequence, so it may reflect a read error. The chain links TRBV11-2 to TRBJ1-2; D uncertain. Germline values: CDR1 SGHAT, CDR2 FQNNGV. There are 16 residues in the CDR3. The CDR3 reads CVSSLDSVVYSRGYTF. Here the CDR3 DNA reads TGTGTCAGCAGCTTAGATTCGGTAGTCTATTCTCGAGGCTACACCTTC.

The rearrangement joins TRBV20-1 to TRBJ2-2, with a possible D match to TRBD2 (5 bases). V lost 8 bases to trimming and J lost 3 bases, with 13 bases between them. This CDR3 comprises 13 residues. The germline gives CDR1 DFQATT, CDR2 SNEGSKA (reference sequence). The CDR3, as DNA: TGCAGTTCCTATCGGGGAGACACCGGGGAGCTGTTTTTT. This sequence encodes CSSYRGDTGELFF.

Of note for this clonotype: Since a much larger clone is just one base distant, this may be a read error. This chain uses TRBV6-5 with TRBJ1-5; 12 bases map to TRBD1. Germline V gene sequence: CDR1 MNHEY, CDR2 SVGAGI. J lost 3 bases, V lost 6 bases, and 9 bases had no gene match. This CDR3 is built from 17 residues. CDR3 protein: CASSPGTGGRANQPQHF. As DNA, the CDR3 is TGTGCCAGCAGCCCTGGGACAGGGGGCCGGGCCAATCAGCCCCAGCATTTT.

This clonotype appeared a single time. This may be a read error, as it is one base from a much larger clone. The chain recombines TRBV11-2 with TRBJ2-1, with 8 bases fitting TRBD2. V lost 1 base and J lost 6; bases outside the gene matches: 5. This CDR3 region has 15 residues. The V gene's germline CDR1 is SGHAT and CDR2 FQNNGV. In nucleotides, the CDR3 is TGTGCCAGCAGCTTAGGAGCGGGAGTTCGCAATGAGCAGTTCTTC. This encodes CASSLGAGVRNEQFF.